Reported below is one TCR beta chain. Its antigen is currently unknown. Looked up from germline, CDR1 is SNHLY and CDR2 is FYNNEI. V shed 5 bases, J shed 4 bases, and the junction held 10 bases outside the gene matches. The CDR3 runs to 15 residues. Preparation of the TCRbeta library was carried out with unique molecular identifiers. TCRdb re-derived calls from the PCR reads in MiXCR, one entry per CDR3 protein. The data show 85,000 to 120,000 distinct CDR3 sequences, 7.5% to 9.5% seen once. This sample is part of a study of T-cell reconstitution after alpha-beta-depleted transplantation in children. The study, taken as a whole, reports: Newly made T cells mostly supplied T-cell counts and diversity one year after transplant. There were reportedly several hundred expanded graft clones from which alpha-beta T cells came about two months after transplant.

Source: PBMCs, taken before TCRalphabeta/CD19-depleted stem cell transplant. The V gene is TRBV2, the J gene TRBJ2-5, with 7 bases aligning to TRBD1. This sequence originates from a boy aged 2 to 9 with acute lymphoblastic leukemia, due to receive a stem cell transplant. The chain's CDR3 is CASSPDRTTRETQYF. DNA for the CDR3: TGTGCCAGCAGTCCGGACAGGACAACAAGAGAGACCCAGTACTTC.